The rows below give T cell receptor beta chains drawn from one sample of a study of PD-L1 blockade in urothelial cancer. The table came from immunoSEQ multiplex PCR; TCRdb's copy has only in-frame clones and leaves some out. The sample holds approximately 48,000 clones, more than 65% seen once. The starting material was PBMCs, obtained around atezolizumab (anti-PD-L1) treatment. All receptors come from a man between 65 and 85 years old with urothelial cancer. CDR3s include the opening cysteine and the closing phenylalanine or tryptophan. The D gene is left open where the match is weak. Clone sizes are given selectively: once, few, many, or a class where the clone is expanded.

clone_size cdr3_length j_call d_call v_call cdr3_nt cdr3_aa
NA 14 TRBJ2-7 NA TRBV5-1 TGCGCCAGCAGCTTGGCACAGCGGCCGGACGAGCAGTACTTC CASSLAQRPDEQYF
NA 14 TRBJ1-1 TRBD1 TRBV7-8 TGTGCCAGCAGCTTAACAGGGGGGAACACTGAAGCTTTCTTT CASSLTGGNTEAFF
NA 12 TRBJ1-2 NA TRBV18 TGTGCCAGCTCACCAAGCGGATACGGCTACACCTTC CASSPSGYGYTF
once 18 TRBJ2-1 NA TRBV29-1 TGCAGCATTGATCCGTCCCCTTCCTACCCTTACTCCTACAATGAGCAGTTCTTC CSIDPSPSYPYSYNEQFF
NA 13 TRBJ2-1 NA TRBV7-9 TGTGCCAGCAGCTTAGATACTAGCTATGAGCAGTTCTTC CASSLDTSYEQFF
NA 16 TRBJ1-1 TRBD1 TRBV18 TGTGCCAGCTCACCAGGACAGGGACCCATGAACACTGAAGCTTTCTTT CASSPGQGPMNTEAFF
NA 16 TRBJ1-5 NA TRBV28 TGTGCCAGCAGTAGCCGAGGGGGGGAGAGCAATCAGCCCCAGCATTTT CASSSRGGESNQPQHF
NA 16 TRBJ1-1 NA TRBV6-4 TGTGCCAGCAGTGATAAGTCGGGGTCGCCGAACACTGAAGCTTTCTTT CASSDKSGSPNTEAFF
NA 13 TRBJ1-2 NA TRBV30 TGTGCCTGGAGTGAATTCCATGACTATGGCTACACCTTC CAWSEFHDYGYTF
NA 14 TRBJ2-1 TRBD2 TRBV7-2 TGTGCCAGCAGCCCTAGCGGGGATTACAATGAGCAGTTCTTC CASSPSGDYNEQFF
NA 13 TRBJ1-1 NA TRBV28 TGTGCCAGCAGCCTTCTGGGGGCCCCTGAAGCTTTCTTT CASSLLGAPEAFF
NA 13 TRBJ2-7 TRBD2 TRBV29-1 TGCAGCGTTGACGGGGGGATCTCCTACGAGCAGTACTTC CSVDGGISYEQYF
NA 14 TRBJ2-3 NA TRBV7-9 TGTGCCAGCAGCTTGGGACGGGGGTCAGATACGCAGTATTTT CASSLGRGSDTQYF
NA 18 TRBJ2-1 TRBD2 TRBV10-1 TGCGCCAGCAGTGAGTCGACGGGACTAGCGGGAGACCGGAATGAGCAGTTCTTC CASSESTGLAGDRNEQFF
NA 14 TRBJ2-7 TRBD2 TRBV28 TGTGCCAGCCACAAAAGCGGGAGTGCCTACGAGCAGTACTTC CASHKSGSAYEQYF
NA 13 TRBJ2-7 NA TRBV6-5 TGTGCCAGCAGCGTCGGCGGTTCCTACGAGCAGTACTTC CASSVGGSYEQYF
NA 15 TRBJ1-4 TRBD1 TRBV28 TGTGCCAGCAGTTCCTCCGGGACAGGGAATGAAAAACTGTTTTTT CASSSSGTGNEKLFF
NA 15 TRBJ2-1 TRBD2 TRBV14 TGTGCCAGCAGCCATGGTTCTAGCGGGAGACTCGAGCAGTTCTTC CASSHGSSGRLEQFF
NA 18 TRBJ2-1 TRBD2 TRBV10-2 TGCGCCAGCAGTGAGTCCTTCCCGGGACTAGCGGGAGCGCGGGAGCAGTTCTTC CASSESFPGLAGAREQFF
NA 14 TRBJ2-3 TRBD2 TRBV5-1 TGCGCCAGCAGCCCTGGGACTAGCGGGGATACGCAGTATTTT CASSPGTSGDTQYF
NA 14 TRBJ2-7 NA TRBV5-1 TGCGCCAGCGCCCCCGGTATAGCGGCTTACGAGCAGTACTTC CASAPGIAAYEQYF
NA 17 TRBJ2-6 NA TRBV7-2 TGTGCCAGCAGCCCCCCCCCGAGGGCAGTTGGGGCCAACGTCCTGACTTTC CASSPPPRAVGANVLTF
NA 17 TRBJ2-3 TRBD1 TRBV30 TGTGCCTGGAGTGTAGCCCGACAGGGGCTGGGGGTGGATACGCAGTATTTT CAWSVARQGLGVDTQYF
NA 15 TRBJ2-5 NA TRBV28 TGTGCCAGCAGTTTATCTGCGGGGACGACGGAGACCCAGTACTTC CASSLSAGTTETQYF
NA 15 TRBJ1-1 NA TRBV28 TGTGCCAGCAGCGGGGTCTCCGGGGAGAACACTGAAGCTTTCTTT CASSGVSGENTEAFF
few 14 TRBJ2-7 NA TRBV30 TGTGCCTGGAGCGGAAGAAAGGACGGAGGGGAGCAGTACTTC CAWSGRKDGGEQYF
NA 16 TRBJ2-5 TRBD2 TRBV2 TGTGCCAGCAGAGACCTACTAGCGGGAGTTGGGGAGACCCAGTACTTC CASRDLLAGVGETQYF
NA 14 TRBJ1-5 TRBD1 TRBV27 TGTGCCAGCAGGGGGGGTTCAGGGGGGCAGCCCCAGCATTTT CASRGGSGGQPQHF
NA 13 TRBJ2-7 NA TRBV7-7 TGTGCTAGCAGCTTAGATACAGGGTACGAGCAGTACTTC CASSLDTGYEQYF
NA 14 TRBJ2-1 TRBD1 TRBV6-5 TGTGCCAGCAGAGCGACAGGGGGGGGGAATGAGCAGTTCTTC CASRATGGGNEQFF
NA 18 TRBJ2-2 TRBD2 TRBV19 TGTGCCAGTGCCCTCAGACTAGCGGGAGTCGGTTACACCGGGGAGCTGTTTTTT CASALRLAGVGYTGELFF
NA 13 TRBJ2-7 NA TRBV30 TGTGCCTGGTCCGGGGGTCCATCCTACGAGCAGTACTTC CAWSGGPSYEQYF
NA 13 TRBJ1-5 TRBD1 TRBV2 TGTGCCAGCAGCGACAGGGGCGGACAGCCCCAGCATTTT CASSDRGGQPQHF
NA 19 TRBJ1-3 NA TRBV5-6 TGTGCCAGCAGCGCCTTGAAAGATTGGGGGCGTACCGCTGGAAACACCATATATTTT CASSALKDWGRTAGNTIYF
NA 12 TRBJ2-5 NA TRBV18 TGTGCCAGCTCTCCGTACCAAGAGACCCAGTACTTC CASSPYQETQYF
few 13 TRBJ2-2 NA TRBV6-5 TGTGCCAGCAGTAACGTTTACTCCGGGGAGCTGTTTTTT CASSNVYSGELFF
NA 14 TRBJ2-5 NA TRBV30 TGTGCCTGGAGTGTACCCCACCGAGAAGAGACCCAGTACTTC CAWSVPHREETQYF
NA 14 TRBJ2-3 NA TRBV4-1 TGCGCCAGCAGCCAAGATGGCGGTTTGGATACGCAGTATTTT CASSQDGGLDTQYF
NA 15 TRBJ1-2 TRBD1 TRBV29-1 TGCAGCGTAGACCCCGGGACAGCTAATACCTATGGCTACACCTTC CSVDPGTANTYGYTF
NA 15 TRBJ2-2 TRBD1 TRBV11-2 TGTGCCAGCAGCCCGGGACAGGCTTGGGCCGGGGAGCTGTTTTTT CASSPGQAWAGELFF
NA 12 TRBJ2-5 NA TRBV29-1 TGCAGCGTTGGTCTAAACCAAGAGACCCAGTACTTC CSVGLNQETQYF
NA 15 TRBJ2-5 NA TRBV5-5 TGTGCCAGCAGCTTGACCGTGGGGGCAGGAGAGACCCAGTACTTC CASSLTVGAGETQYF
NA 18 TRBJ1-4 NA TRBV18 TGTGCCAGCTCACCTCTTACACCCGATACAGGGATAGGAGAAAAACTGTTTTTT CASSPLTPDTGIGEKLFF
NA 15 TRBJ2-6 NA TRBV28 TGTGCCAGCAGTTTTGCCGGCTCTGGGGCCAACGTCCTGACTTTC CASSFAGSGANVLTF
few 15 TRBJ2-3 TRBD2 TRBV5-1 TGCGCCAGCAGGCCGGAACTAGCGGGAGGGTGGGTGCAGTATTTT CASRPELAGGWVQYF
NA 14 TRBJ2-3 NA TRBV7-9 TGTGCCAGCAGGGGACTTTCAAACACAGATACGCAGTATTTT CASRGLSNTDTQYF
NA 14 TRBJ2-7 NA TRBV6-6 TGTGCCAGCAGTTTTCTGCGGAACTCCTACGAGCAGTACTTC CASSFLRNSYEQYF
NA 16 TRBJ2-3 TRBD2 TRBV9 TGTGCCAGCAGCGCCTCCTACACTAGCGGGAAAGATACGCAGTATTTT CASSASYTSGKDTQYF
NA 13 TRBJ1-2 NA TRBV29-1 TGCAGCGTTGAAGATCCAGGGAGGGATGGCTACACCTTC CSVEDPGRDGYTF
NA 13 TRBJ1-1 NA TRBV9 TGTGCCAGCAGCGTAGCGGGGGACACTGAAGCTTTCTTT CASSVAGDTEAFF
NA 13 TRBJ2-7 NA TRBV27 TGTGCCAGCAGGGGAGTGGGGTCCTACGAGCAGTACTTC CASRGVGSYEQYF